This T cell receptor beta chain was observed in a study of control samples from healthy donors and cancer patients. Here immunoSEQ multiplex PCR was the method, and the copy in TCRdb shows in-frame clones only, minus some. The sample lists tens of thousands of clones, approximately 89% occurring once. The germline CDR1 and CDR2 sequences are DFQATT and SNEGSKA (reference sequence). V lost 6 bases and J lost 7, with 10 bases in between. The CDR3 totals 11 residues. The J gene is TRBJ2-1, the V gene TRBV20-1; D is unresolved. The source material was PBMCs. The source is a man in his 60s with colorectal cancer. CDR3 nucleotides: TGCAGTGCCCACAAGATTAATGAGCAGTTCTTC. Translated: CSAHKINEQFF.